Described below is a single TCR beta chain sequence and its context. Its matching antigen is unknown. A read error may produce the germline difference seen at one junction end. The germline V gene encodes CDR1 SNHLY and CDR2 FYNNEI. The CDR3 is 14 residues long. The source of the sample is a study of PD-1 blockade in classical Hodgkin lymphoma. Assay: immunoSEQ multiplex PCR; the TCRdb copy retains only in-frame clones and omits some. The sample carries approximately 99,000 clones, 81% recorded once. Study-wide results and limits: It was among complete responders that baseline diversity resembled that of newly diagnosed patients.

All the patients suffered relapse after autologous stem cell transplantation, and brentuximab vedotin exposure differed. The receptor comes from a human donor with classical Hodgkin lymphoma. Sequenced here: peripheral blood mononuclear cells (PBMCs), sampled before the second cycle of nivolumab. The genes are TRBV2 and TRBJ2-7; possible D gene TRBD2, 6 bases. CDR3 DNA: TGTGCCAGCAGCGAAGGGACTTTTTCCTACGAGCAGTACTTC. It codes for CASSEGTFSYEQYF. The entire variable domain, with the rest obtained from reference TRBV2 and TRBJ2-7, is as follows: EPEVTQTPSHQVTQMGQEVILRCVPISNHLYFYWYRQILGQKVEFLVSFYNNEISEKSEIFDDQFSVERPDGSNFTLKIRSTKLEDSAMYFCASSEGTFSYEQYFGPGTRLTVT.